This T cell receptor (beta chain) was profiled in a study of CD8 T cells in ankylosing spondylitis. Findings and caveats of the study: CD8+ cells made up the disease-linked clones, which were relatively rare in peripheral blood. Disease-linked clones reportedly concentrated significantly in matched ankylosing spondylitis synovial fluid. Ankylosing spondylitis blood seemed to carry a telltale TCR beta motif made of roughly eight highly homologous variants. In synovial fluid and blood from reactive arthritis, some motif variants were previously reported.

As regards this clonotype: Its antigen is as yet unknown.

In making TCR beta libraries, quantitative 5'-RACE with molecular barcodes was used. TCRdb called the 5' RACE reads again in MiXCR, with one record for every CDR3 protein. This repertoire shows fewer than 750,000 distinct CDR3 sequences, roughly 19% found once; its top ten account for under 20%. The clonotype originates from a male donor with ankylosing spondylitis. Sequencing was done on a sample of blood, either unsorted or a sorted T cell fraction (not recorded which).

CDR3 sequence (DNA): TGCGCCAGCAGCCAACCGGGGCTGGACACTGAAGCTTTCTTT. It specifies CASSQPGLDTEAFF. This chain joins TRBV4-1 and TRBJ1-1; possible D gene TRBD1, 5 bases. Trimming shortened V by 2 bases and J by 3 bases, and 10 bases separated the two germline ends. The CDR3 spans 14 residues. The V gene's germline CDR1 is MGHRA and CDR2 YSYEKL.